The 18 T cell receptor beta chains presented below share a single source sample, sequenced in a study of post-analysis software for immune sequencing data (dated by TCRdb to between 2015 and 2016). General findings and caveats noted by the study authors: A handful of TRBV segments, including TRBV5-6, TRBV5-1 and TRBV20-1, were significantly more frequent in patients than controls.

Libraries were built with PCR. The reads were generated on an Illumina HiSeq 2500. To reduce PCR and sequencing biases, unique molecular identifiers were incorporated into the TCR beta cDNA libraries. TCRdb trimmed the raw reads at Q25, called clones with MiXCR and kept productive beta chains. When rows share a CDR3 protein, they turn into one entry using the most common DNA and genes. This sample lists over 700,000 distinct CDR3 sequences; around 27% were detected once. The ten largest make up around 0.56% of the sample. No antigen is known for these receptors. The sample was blood. The receptors originated from a girl aged 5-17 years with multiple sclerosis.

About this clonotype: A much larger clone is a single base away; this may be a read error. J is TRBJ2-1 and V is TRBV27; D could derive from TRBD1 or TRBD2 (5 bases each). The CDR3 has 15 amino acids. V lost 3 bases, J lost 9 bases, and 18 bases lay in between. Germline V CDR1 and CDR2: MNHEY, SMNVEV (reference sequence). In DNA form, the CDR3 reads TGTGCCAGCAGTTTGGGGACGCCTAAGAGGGGTGAGCAGTTCTTC. The encoded protein is CASSLGTPKRGEQFF.

The chain joins TRBV28 to TRBJ1-1, with unresolved D. CDR3 length: 11 residues. Germline assignment: CDR1 MDHEN and CDR2 SYDVKM. The V and J ends lost 3 bases and 5 bases respectively, with 4 bases between them. The CDR3 region is CASSFHTEAFF. DNA for the CDR3: TGTGCCAGCAGTTTCCATACTGAAGCTTTCTTT.

Details on this clonotype: This may be a read error, as it is one base from a much larger clone. The chain joins TRBV5-1 to TRBJ1-1, with D uncertain. The length of the CDR3 is 14 residues. Germline V lookup: CDR1 SGHRS, CDR2 YFSETQ. CDR3 nucleotides: TGCGCCAGCAGCTTGGGACAAGTGAACGCTGAAGCTTTCTTT. It encodes CASSLGQVNAEAFF.

J is TRBJ2-5 and V is TRBV7-9; D remains unclear. V was pared by 11 bases and J by 2 bases, with 18 bases between. The CDR3 is made up of 14 amino acids. Germline V gives CDR1 SEHNR, CDR2 FQNEAQ (reference sequence). CDR3 nucleotide sequence: TGTGCCGGGTACTCGCAGGTGGGGCAAGAGACCCAGTACTTC. Translation gives CAGYSQVGQETQYF. The full variable domain, with the rest looked up from reference TRBV7-9 and TRBJ2-5, is DTGVSQNPRHKITKRGQNVTFRCDPISEHNRLYWYRQTLGQGPEFLTYFQNEAQLEKSRLLSDRFSAERPKGSFSTLEIQRTEQGDSAMYLCAGYSQVGQETQYFGPGTRLLVL.

The chain couples TRBV4-2 to TRBJ1-5; TRBD1 is a possible D gene (5 bases). CDR3 length: 17 residues. Germline V CDR1 and CDR2: LGHNA, YNFKEQ. Trimming took 0 bases from V and 0 from J, leaving 12 bases between them. CDR3 loop: CASSQESMGVSNQPQHF. CDR3 coding DNA: TGTGCCAGCAGCCAAGAGAGCATGGGGGTTAGCAATCAGCCCCAGCATTTT.

V gene TRBV29-1 combines with J gene TRBJ2-1, with D perhaps TRBD1 (5 bases). With 7 bases removed from V and 4 bases from J, the gap between germline ends came to 17 bases. Germline V gives CDR1 SQVTM, CDR2 ANQGSEA. There are 14 residues in the CDR3. CDR3 sequence: CSASDRNLYNEQFF. CDR3 in DNA: TGCAGCGCAAGTGACAGAAACTTGTACAATGAGCAGTTCTTC.

The V and J genes are TRBV7-9 and TRBJ2-2; 7 nucleotides match TRBD1. Germline V gene data show CDR1 as SEHNR and CDR2 as FQNEAQ (reference sequence). The CDR3 is 16 amino acids. The V and J ends lost 4 bases and 3 bases, in that order; junction bases with no gene match: 8. This CDR3 reads CASSSDRVEDTGELFF. CDR3 bases: TGTGCCAGCAGCTCCGACAGGGTTGAAGACACCGGGGAGCTGTTTTTT.

This clonotype was seen a few times. The rearrangement joins TRBV7-2 to TRBJ2-7; D is uncertain. CDR3 length: 14 residues. Germline CDR1 is SGHTA and CDR2 is FQGNSA. V was clipped by 5 bases and J by 3 bases, with 14 bases between them. The CDR3 sequence: CASSPGRTNYEQYF. The CDR3 nucleotides read TGTGCCAGCAGCCCGGGCAGGACGAACTACGAGCAGTACTTC.

This clonotype was detected ten times or more. The chain carries TRBV7-2 and TRBJ2-6; 8 nucleotides align to TRBD2. CDR3 size: 16 residues. Losses at the gene ends were 4 bases for V and 2 bases for J; bases not matched to a gene: 4. Germline V lookup: CDR1 SGHTA, CDR2 FQGNSA. The CDR3 protein is CASSSPGGAGANVLTF. CDR3 sequence (DNA): TGTGCCAGCAGCTCGCCGGGAGGGGCTGGGGCCAACGTCCTGACTTTC.

J is TRBJ2-5 and V is TRBV29-1; 7 nucleotides align to TRBD2. The CDR3 extends over 13 amino acids. Per the germline V gene, CDR1 is SQVTM and CDR2 is ANQGSEA. The junction had 5 bases not matched to a gene; V was cut back by 3 bases and J by 4 bases. In nucleotides, the CDR3 is TGCAGCGTTGAGGCGGGGGTAGGAGAGACCCAGTACTTC. Protein sequence: CSVEAGVGETQYF.

This clonotype was observed a handful of times. The chain employs TRBV27 and TRBJ2-4; tentatively, D is TRBD1 or TRBD2 (5 bases each). From germline, CDR1 is MNHEY and CDR2 SMNVEV (reference sequence). The CDR3 covers 15 residues. The germline V and J ends were trimmed by 10 bases and 9 bases, with 25 bases remaining between them. The CDR3 loop is CAMLPGPLSPFIQYF. As DNA, the CDR3 is TGTGCCATGCTACCGGGACCGCTATCCCCGTTCATTCAGTACTTC.

The rearrangement links TRBV10-3 to TRBJ2-1, with 8 bases fitting TRBD1. Gene TRBJ2-7 matches the end of the DNA better, so the J call may be wrong. Germline V gene data show CDR1 as ENHRY and CDR2 as SYGVKD. CDR3 length: 15 amino acids. Written as DNA, the CDR3 is TGTGCCATCAGTGCCAGGACAGGGCCCTACAATGAGCAGTACTTC. This codes for CAISARTGPYNEQYF.

The chain employs TRBV7-2 and TRBJ1-2; TRBD1 matches 11 bases. The V gene end was trimmed by 1 base and the J gene end by 4 bases; junction bases not matched to a gene: 8. CDR3 size: 17 residues. CDR1 and CDR2 (germline): SGHTA, FQGNSA. CDR3 region: CASSLVGAGTGGYGYTF. The CDR3 DNA reads as TGTGCCAGCAGCTTAGTAGGAGCCGGGACAGGGGGCTATGGCTACACCTTC.

The table lists this clonotype with a few counts. The junction does not match germline at one end; this may be a read error. V usage is TRBV7-2 and J usage is TRBJ2-5, with 8 nucleotides matching TRBD2. Germline lookup yields CDR1 SGHTA and CDR2 FQGNSA. The CDR3 has 16 amino acids. The CDR3 loop reads CASSVAGSVGQETQYF. Here the CDR3 DNA reads TGTGCCAGCAGCGTAGCGGGAAGTGTGGGGCAAGAGACCCAGTACTTC.

This clonotype was found a few times. The chain combines TRBV6-2 or TRBV6-3 with TRBJ2-6, with D uncertain. Germline-derived CDR1 and CDR2 are MNHEY and SVGEGT. V was trimmed by 7 bases and J by 4 bases, leaving 8 bases between them. This CDR3 contains 13 residues. The CDR3 loop is CASKGLGANVLTF. The CDR3 DNA follows: TGTGCCAGCAAGGGCTTAGGGGCCAACGTCCTGACTTTC.

V is TRBV15 and J is TRBJ2-1, with a weak D call TRBD2 (7 bases). Trimming pared 1 base from V and 4 bases from J, leaving 14 bases between. Germline V CDR1 and CDR2: LNHNV, YYDKDF (reference sequence). This CDR3 contains 16 residues. The CDR3: CATSRAAGGPYNEQFF. CDR3 nucleotide sequence: TGTGCCACCAGCAGAGCGGCCGGGGGGCCGTACAATGAGCAGTTCTTC. The full variable domain, rest sourced from reference TRBV15 and TRBJ2-1, is DAMVIQNPRYQVTQFGKPVTLSCSQTLNHNVMYWYQQKSSQAPKLLFHYYDKDFNNEADTPDNFQSRRPNTSFCFLDIRSPGLGDTAMYLCATSRAAGGPYNEQFFGPGTRLTVL.

The chain has TRBV29-1 and TRBJ2-1; D perhaps matches TRBD1 (7 bases). V lost 5 bases to trimming and J lost 2 bases, with 19 bases between them. The CDR3 covers 16 residues. Germline lookup yields CDR1 SQVTM and CDR2 ANQGSEA. Written as DNA, the CDR3 is TGCAGCGTTCCCCAGGGAGCCAGGGGGGCCTACAATGAGCAGTTCTTC. It codes for CSVPQGARGAYNEQFF.

The chain combines TRBV6-2 or TRBV6-3 with TRBJ2-7, with TRBD2 matching 10 bases. CDR1 is MNHEY, CDR2 SVGEGT, per germline. The length of the CDR3 is 14 residues. Unmatched junction bases numbered 5, after V lost 6 bases and J lost 3 bases. The CDR3 region has the DNA TGTGCCAGCAGAATGACTAGCGGGCTCTACGAGCAGTACTTC. It yields the protein CASRMTSGLYEQYF.